These 28 T cell receptor beta chains originate from one sample sequenced in a study of a mutant IDH1 vaccine in newly diagnosed glioma. These TCRs' antigens remain unknown. Assay used: immunoSEQ multiplex PCR; TCRdb lists only in-frame clones, some missing. Here the sample spans tens of thousands of clones, more than 80% being singletons. Time point given: week 35, safety follow-up. Doses consisted of 300 ug of mutant IDH1 20-mer peptide each, paired with topical imiquimod. Sequenced material: PBMCs, taken from a glioma patient whose treatment included an IDH1 peptide vaccine. The receptor source for this set is a middle-aged man with glioma.

The table lists this clone with a few counts. The gene calls are TRBV7-3 and TRBJ2-2; D is ambiguous. Per germline, CDR1 SGHTA and CDR2 FQGTGA. The CDR3 sequence is 13 residues long. Trimming took off 6 bases at V and 4 bases at J, with 9 bases between the two ends. The CDR3 sequence: CASSPLITGELFF. CDR3 nucleotide sequence: TGTGCCAGCAGTCCTTTAATCACCGGGGAGCTGTTTTTT.

This chain connects TRBV6-6 to TRBJ1-4, with D perhaps matching TRBD1 (6 bases). This CDR3 region has 12 residues. Trimming removed 8 bases from V and 7 bases from J, with 11 bases in between. Germline V lookup: CDR1 MNHNY, CDR2 SVGAGI (reference sequence). CDR3 in DNA: TGTGCCAGCGGCCGGGACACTGAAAAACTGTTTTTT. Amino acids: CASGRDTEKLFF.

The V and J genes are TRBV30 and TRBJ1-5; tentative D call: TRBD1 (5 bases). The germline V and J ends were trimmed by 0 bases and 2 bases, with 11 bases remaining between them. CDR3 size: 15 residues. Germline CDR1 and CDR2: GTSNPN and SVGIG (reference sequence). The DNA of the CDR3 is TGTGCCTGGAGTGTAGCGGGGCAGGGCAATCAGCCCCAGCATTTT. It is translated as CAWSVAGQGNQPQHF. Full variable domain (rest looked up from reference TRBV30 and TRBJ1-5): SQTIHQWPATLVQPVGSPLSLECTVEGTSNPNLYWYRQAAGRGLQLLFYSVGIGQISSEVPQNLSASRPQDRQFILSSKKLLLSDSGFYLCAWSVAGQGNQPQHFGDGTRLSIL.

This chain links TRBV6-5 with TRBJ1-3, with D possibly being TRBD1 (5 bases). Trimming took 5 bases from V and 4 from J, leaving 12 bases between them. The CDR3 loop spans 14 amino acids. In germline, CDR1 is MNHEY, CDR2 SVGAGI. CDR3 nucleotide sequence: TGTGCCAGCAGTCTGGGACGGACGGGAAACACCATATATTTT. Its translation: CASSLGRTGNTIYF.

J is TRBJ2-5 and V is TRBV10-2; tentatively, D is TRBD1 (6 bases). The better agreement between TRBJ2-7 and the DNA end casts doubt on the J call. The CDR3 length is 13 residues. From germline, CDR1 is WSHSY and CDR2 SAAADI. CDR3 nucleotides: TGCGCCAGCAGTGAGAACAGGGTTGGCGAGCAGTACTTC. Protein: CASSENRVGEQYF.

The gene calls are TRBV25-1 and TRBJ2-5, with 7 bases aligning to TRBD1. CDR3 size: 16 residues. CDR1 is MGHDK, CDR2 SYGVNS, per germline. The ends lost 6 bases at V and 2 bases at J; junction bases unmatched: 12. CDR3 coding DNA: TGTGCCAGCAGCGGTAGGGACAGACTTTTACAAGAGACCCAGTACTTC. This codes for CASSGRDRLLQETQYF.

The chain has TRBV19 and TRBJ1-5, with a tentative D call TRBD1 (5 bases). In germline, CDR1 is LNHDA, CDR2 SQIVND (reference sequence). Trimming took off 3 bases at V and 6 bases at J, with 21 bases between the two ends. CDR3 length: 17 residues. The CDR3 sequence is CASSMAGYGEMSQPQHF. The CDR3 DNA follows: TGTGCCAGTAGTATGGCAGGGTACGGGGAGATGAGTCAGCCCCAGCATTTT.

V is TRBV7-9 and J is TRBJ2-3; 10 nucleotides match TRBD2. V lost 4 bases and J lost 1; bases outside the gene matches: 2. The CDR3 contains 15 residues. Germline CDR1 reads SEHNR; CDR2 reads FQNEAQ (reference sequence). The DNA for the CDR3 is TGTGCCAGCAGCTCCGGGACTAGCGGCACAGATACGCAGTATTTT. Protein: CASSSGTSGTDTQYF.

For the CDR3, the DNA is TGCAGCGTTGAAGGGGGTGGAAACACCATATATTTT. This translates into CSVEGGGNTIYF. The V gene is TRBV29-1, the J gene TRBJ1-3; D is uncertain. CDR1 SQVTM and CDR2 ANQGSEA come from the germline V gene. The V gene lost 1 base and the J gene lost 3 bases, with 4 bases spanning the gap. CDR3 length: 12 residues.

This clone appeared a few times. The rearrangement uses TRBV6-5 and TRBJ1-5, with D maybe TRBD1 (5 bases). V lost 5 bases and J 4 bases, leaving 12 bases between the germline ends. The CDR3 consists of 14 residues. The germline V gene has CDR1 MNHEY and CDR2 SVGAGI. CDR3 bases: TGTGCCAGCAGTCCATGGGGGGGTAATCAGCCCCAGCATTTT. This encodes CASSPWGGNQPQHF.

The count of this clone is one. This chain connects TRBV4-3 to TRBJ2-5; tentatively, D is TRBD1 (6 bases). The J call may be incorrect, as the DNA end agrees better with TRBJ2-7. The germline V gene encodes CDR1 LGHNA and CDR2 YSLEER. The CDR3 is made up of 18 amino acids. The CDR3 region is CASSRQTLGAGQAYEQYF. CDR3 sequence (DNA): TGCGCCAGCAGCCGCCAAACCCTGGGGGCAGGGCAAGCCTACGAGCAGTACTTC.

This clone was recorded once. The chain is built from TRBV19 and TRBJ2-7, with 9 bases that match TRBD2. Germline lookup yields CDR1 LNHDA and CDR2 SQIVND (reference sequence). Trimming cost V 5 bases and J 0 bases; bases outside gene matches: 5. This CDR3 has 15 residues. CDR3 amino acids: CASSSLAGPSYEQYF. Here the CDR3 DNA reads TGTGCCAGTAGTTCGCTAGCGGGACCCTCCTACGAGCAGTACTTC.

This rearrangement joins TRBV2 to TRBJ1-5, with 7 nucleotides matching TRBD1. The CDR3 length is 17 residues. Per germline, CDR1 SNHLY and CDR2 FYNNEI. With V trimmed by 4 bases and J by 7 bases, 16 bases remained unmatched. The CDR3 nucleotides are TGTGCCAGCAGTGTACAGGGGCGACAACCTAGGGGACAGCCCCAGCATTTT. Translated: CASSVQGRQPRGQPQHF.

In nucleotides, the CDR3 is TGTGCCAGTAGTATAGACCCTACCGGACAGGGAGGTCGAAATGAGCAGTTCTTC. Residues: CASSIDPTGQGGRNEQFF. The V call is TRBV19, the J call TRBJ2-1, with TRBD1 matching 8 bases. The trim removed 0 bases at V and 7 bases at J, leaving 14 bases unmatched. CDR1 LNHDA and CDR2 SQIVND come from the germline V gene (reference sequence). This CDR3 spans 18 amino acids.

The genes are TRBV7-6 and TRBJ2-3; TRBD2 agrees at 13 bases. Germline V gene lookup returns CDR1 SGHVS and CDR2 FNYEAQ. The V segment lost 3 bases and the J segment 4 bases; nucleotides outside the gene matches: 7. The CDR3 runs 17 residues. The CDR3 is CASSFRTSGRYPDTQYF. Here the CDR3 DNA reads TGTGCCAGCAGCTTCCGGACTAGCGGGAGATACCCAGATACGCAGTATTTT.

This chain links TRBV9 with TRBJ2-3; TRBD2 agrees at 9 bases. CDR3 size: 16 residues. Germline CDR1 reads SGDLS; CDR2 reads YYNGEE. V gave up 3 bases and J gave up 3 bases; unmatched junction bases: 8. The CDR3 DNA reads TGTGCCAGCAGCGGAAATAGCGGGGGTTGGACAGATACGCAGTATTTT. Amino acid sequence: CASSGNSGGWTDTQYF.

The rearrangement links TRBV27 to TRBJ2-7, with D perhaps matching TRBD1 (5 bases). V was pared by 4 bases and J by 2 bases, with 12 bases between. Germline lookup yields CDR1 MNHEY and CDR2 SMNVEV (reference sequence). This CDR3 region has 14 residues. The DNA of the CDR3 is TGTGCCAGCAGTTCCTCTAGGGGCCCCTACGAGCAGTACTTC. Translated: CASSSSRGPYEQYF.

This clone was detected only once. The junction departs from germline at one end; a sequencing error may be responsible. V gene TRBV7-7 combines with J gene TRBJ2-7, with D uncertain. Germline CDR1 and CDR2: SSHAT and FNYEAQ (reference sequence). The CDR3 consists of 15 residues. The CDR3 DNA sequence: TGTGCTAGCAGCCCTCTGCATGGGTCGCCCTACGAGCAGTACTTC. Protein: CASSPLHGSPYEQYF.

This chain uses TRBV25-1 with TRBJ1-3, with D unclear. CDR3 length: 15 residues. V was cut by 2 bases and J by 4 bases, with 12 bases left in between. Germline CDR1 and CDR2: MGHDK and SYGVNS. The CDR3 bases are TGTGCCAGCAGTGAAATAGAGGTTGGGGGAAACACCATATATTTT. Its protein is CASSEIEVGGNTIYF.

The chain uses TRBV11-2 and TRBJ2-3; TRBD1 is a possible D gene (6 bases). This CDR3 is 14 amino acids long. V shed 5 bases and J shed 2 bases, with 11 bases lying between them. Germline V gene data show CDR1 as SGHAT and CDR2 as FQNNGV. The CDR3: CASSAQGDTDTQYF. CDR3 DNA sequence: TGTGCCAGCAGCGCACAGGGAGACACAGATACGCAGTATTTT.

The genes are TRBV7-2 and TRBJ1-3; a weak D match, TRBD1 (5 bases). The CDR3 is made up of 16 amino acids. V lost 5 bases to trimming and J lost 0 bases, with 14 bases between them. Germline V gene lookup returns CDR1 SGHTA and CDR2 FQGNSA. CDR3 sequence (DNA): TGTGCCAGCAGCCTGATGGCAGGGAGCTCTGGAAACACCATATATTTT. It codes for CASSLMAGSSGNTIYF.

The rearrangement uses TRBV19 and TRBJ2-7, with 8 nucleotides matching TRBD1. The CDR3 is 15 residues long. Germline V gene lookup returns CDR1 LNHDA and CDR2 SQIVND (reference sequence). Trimming at V came to 4 bases and at J to 2 bases, leaving 7 bases not matched to a gene. The CDR3 loop reads CASSTGDRITYEQYF. In DNA, the CDR3 is TGTGCCAGTAGTACCGGGGACAGGATCACCTACGAGCAGTACTTC.

Notes on this clone: Compared with germline, one end of the junction differs, possibly owing to a read error. The V gene is TRBV2, the J gene TRBJ2-2; no clear D. The CDR3 runs to 15 residues. Germline CDR1 is SNHLY and CDR2 is FYNNEI. The CDR3 sequence: CAGSVVPRNTGELFF. CDR3 in DNA: TGTGCCGGCAGTGTGGTCCCAAGGAACACCGGGGAGCTGTTTTTT.

This clone is medium-sized in the sample. The rearrangement joins TRBV19 to TRBJ2-5, with TRBD1 matching 7 bases. Germline trimming cut 5 bases from V and 5 bases from J; bases unmatched to any gene: 14. The CDR3 is 16 residues long. Germline V gives CDR1 LNHDA, CDR2 SQIVND (reference sequence). The CDR3 is CASSPPTGTGWETQYF. In DNA form, the CDR3 reads TGTGCCAGTAGTCCCCCGACAGGGACGGGTTGGGAGACCCAGTACTTC.

The chain is built from TRBV5-1 and TRBJ2-1; TRBD1 aligns across 7 bases. Germline V gene data show CDR1 as SGHRS and CDR2 as YFSETQ. With 0 bases clipped from V and 1 base from J, the junction kept 1 base outside the gene matches. CDR3 length: 15 residues. CDR3 DNA sequence: TGCGCCAGCAGCTTGGGACAGGGTTCCTACAATGAGCAGTTCTTC. Residues: CASSLGQGSYNEQFF.

The V and J genes are TRBV7-2 and TRBJ2-1; 10 bases fit TRBD2. The length of the CDR3 is 15 residues. Germline lookup yields CDR1 SGHTA and CDR2 FQGNSA. J gave up 7 bases and V 2 bases, and 5 bases lay outside the gene matches. The CDR3 sequence is CASSLPAGGSNEQFF. As DNA, the CDR3 is TGTGCCAGCAGCTTACCAGCGGGGGGGAGTAATGAGCAGTTCTTC.

The chain joins TRBV11-2 to TRBJ2-5, with 7 nucleotides matching TRBD2. Unmatched junction bases numbered 4, after V lost 10 bases and J lost 2 bases. The CDR3 has 12 amino acids. The germline gives CDR1 SGHAT, CDR2 FQNNGV. CDR3 DNA: TGTGCCACCTCAGCGGGGCAAGAGACCCAGTACTTC. It specifies CATSAGQETQYF.

V gene TRBV18 combines with J gene TRBJ2-7; tentative D call: TRBD2 (5 bases). V lost 0 bases and J 3 bases, leaving 12 bases between the germline ends. This CDR3 has 15 amino acids. The germline V gene has CDR1 KGHSH and CDR2 LQKENI. The CDR3 DNA follows: TGTGCCAGCTCACCACCGGGTCTCGAGGGCTACGAGCAGTACTTC. Its protein is CASSPPGLEGYEQYF.